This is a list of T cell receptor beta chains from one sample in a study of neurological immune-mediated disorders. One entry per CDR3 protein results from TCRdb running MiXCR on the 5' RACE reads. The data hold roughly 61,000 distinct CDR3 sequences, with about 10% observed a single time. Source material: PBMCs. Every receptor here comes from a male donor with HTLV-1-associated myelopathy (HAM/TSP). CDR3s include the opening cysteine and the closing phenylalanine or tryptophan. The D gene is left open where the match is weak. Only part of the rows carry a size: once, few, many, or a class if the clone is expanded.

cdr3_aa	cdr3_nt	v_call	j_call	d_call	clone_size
CASSYLQRGTGANVLTF	TGTGCCAGCAGTTACTTGCAGCGGGGTACTGGGGCCAACGTCCTGACTTTC	TRBV6-2/TRBV6-3	TRBJ2-6	TRBD2	many
CASSPRQFTQPQHF	TGTGCCAGCAGTCCCCGACAGTTCACTCAGCCCCAGCATTTT	TRBV27	TRBJ1-5	-	many
CASTDRGLNTEAFF	TGTGCCAGCACCGACAGGGGACTGAACACTGAAGCTTTCTTT	TRBV7-9	TRBJ1-1	TRBD1	many
CASSQPPGQINNEQFF	TGCGCCAGCAGCCAGCCCCCGGGACAAATAAACAATGAGCAGTTCTTC	TRBV5-1	TRBJ2-1	-	few
CASSLFLSTDTQYF	TGCGCCAGCAGCTTGTTCCTTAGCACAGATACGCAGTATTTT	TRBV5-1	TRBJ2-3	-	many
CSARTGQIQETQYF	TGCAGTGCTAGGACTGGACAGATCCAAGAGACCCAGTACTTC	TRBV20-1	TRBJ2-5	-	many
CASSQELASEETQYF	TGCGCCAGCAGCCAAGAATTGGCTAGCGAGGAGACCCAGTACTTC	TRBV4-3	TRBJ2-5	-	many
CASSPGGTLSYEQYF	TGCGCCAGCAGCCCGGGGGGCACCCTCTCCTACGAGCAGTACTTC	TRBV5-1	TRBJ2-7	-	many
CASSLEPDRRIF	TGTGCCAGCAGCTTAGAGCCGGACAGGAGGATTTTT	TRBV6-6	TRBJ1-4	TRBD1	many
CASSSIGRGTEAFF	TGTGCCAGCAGCTCGATCGGCAGGGGTACTGAAGCTTTCTTT	TRBV7-6	TRBJ1-1	-	many
CASSLDREISAPEAFF	TGCGCCAGCAGCTTGGACAGGGAGATAAGCGCCCCTGAAGCTTTCTTT	TRBV5-1	TRBJ1-1	-	many
CASSLWSAGGGSSYNSPLHF	TGTGCCAGCAGTTTATGGTCCGCGGGGGGCGGGAGCTCCTATAATTCACCCCTCCACTTT	TRBV28	TRBJ1-6	-	many
CSVEDGFGFRNTEAFF	TGCAGCGTTGAAGACGGATTCGGCTTTCGGAACACTGAAGCTTTCTTT	TRBV29-1	TRBJ1-1	-	few
CSARGTGVSSYEQYF	TGCAGTGCTAGGGGGACAGGGGTCAGCTCCTACGAGCAGTACTTC	TRBV20-1	TRBJ2-7	TRBD1	many
CATSSRQGADTQYF	TGTGCCACCAGCAGCCGACAGGGGGCAGATACGCAGTATTTT	TRBV15	TRBJ2-3	TRBD1	many
CASSQSPGQIVNEKLFF	TGCGCCAGCAGCCAATCTCCGGGACAGATAGTAAATGAAAAACTGTTTTTT	TRBV4-3	TRBJ1-4	TRBD1	many
CASSLSLNTGELFF	TGTGCCAGTTCACTCTCATTGAACACCGGGGAGCTGTTTTTT	TRBV28	TRBJ2-2	-	many
CASSEYLNQETQYF	TGTGCCAGCAGTGAATATCTTAACCAAGAGACCCAGTACTTC	TRBV25-1	TRBJ2-5	-	many
CASSLDGNNEKLFF	TGTGCCAGCAGCTTGGACGGGAATAATGAAAAACTGTTTTTT	TRBV11-1	TRBJ1-4	-	many
CSAREDRDSYEQYF	TGCAGTGCTAGGGAGGACAGGGACTCCTACGAGCAGTACTTC	TRBV20-1	TRBJ2-7	TRBD1	-
CAGRQGSTYEQYF	TGTGCCGGGAGACAGGGAAGTACCTACGAGCAGTACTTC	TRBV6-6	TRBJ2-7	TRBD1	many
CASSLGGSTGAGDIQYF	TGCGCCAGCAGCTTGGGAGGGTCGACAGGGGCAGGCGACATTCAGTACTTC	TRBV5-1	TRBJ2-4	TRBD1	many
CAIKGTANTEAFF	TGTGCCATCAAAGGGACAGCGAACACTGAAGCTTTCTTT	TRBV10-3	TRBJ1-1	TRBD1	many
CASSLGGASTYTQYF	TGTGCCAGCAGCTTGGGCGGGGCAAGCACATATACGCAGTATTTT	TRBV7-2	TRBJ2-3	-	-
CASSGGNIQYF	TGTGCCAGTTCCGGGGGAAACATTCAGTACTTC	TRBV6-5	TRBJ2-4	-	many
CASSFVAMGTEAFF	TGCGCCAGCAGCTTCGTGGCTATGGGCACTGAAGCTTTCTTT	TRBV5-1	TRBJ1-1	-	-
CASSAPGQGELGYEQYF	TGTGCCAGCAGCGCTCCGGGACAGGGGGAGCTTGGCTACGAGCAGTACTTC	TRBV7-2	TRBJ2-7	TRBD1	many
CASSLDGGGRYEQYF	TGTGCCAGCAGCTTAGATGGTGGGGGGCGCTACGAGCAGTACTTC	TRBV11-2	TRBJ2-7	-	-
CASSNPRTGDTEAFF	TGCGCCAGCAGCAACCCCCGGACAGGGGACACTGAAGCTTTCTTT	TRBV5-1	TRBJ1-1	TRBD1	medium-sized
CSGTGGSGNQPQHF	TGCAGTGGCACAGGGGGTTCGGGCAATCAGCCCCAGCATTTT	TRBV20-1	TRBJ1-5	TRBD1	many
CASSVRDWAYNEQFF	TGTGCCAGCAGTGTCCGGGACTGGGCCTACAATGAGCAGTTCTTC	TRBV6-1	TRBJ2-1	-	few
CASSHEGGTAYNEQFF	TGTGCCAGCAGTCATGAGGGGGGGACTGCCTACAATGAGCAGTTCTTC	TRBV27	TRBJ2-1	-	few
CASSPQGGRHTEAFF	TGTGCCAGCTCACCTCAGGGAGGAAGGCACACTGAAGCTTTCTTT	TRBV18	TRBJ1-1	-	many
CASADQLGSGTEAFF	TGTGCCAGCGCCGATCAGCTCGGGTCGGGAACTGAAGCTTTCTTT	TRBV2	TRBJ1-1	-	many